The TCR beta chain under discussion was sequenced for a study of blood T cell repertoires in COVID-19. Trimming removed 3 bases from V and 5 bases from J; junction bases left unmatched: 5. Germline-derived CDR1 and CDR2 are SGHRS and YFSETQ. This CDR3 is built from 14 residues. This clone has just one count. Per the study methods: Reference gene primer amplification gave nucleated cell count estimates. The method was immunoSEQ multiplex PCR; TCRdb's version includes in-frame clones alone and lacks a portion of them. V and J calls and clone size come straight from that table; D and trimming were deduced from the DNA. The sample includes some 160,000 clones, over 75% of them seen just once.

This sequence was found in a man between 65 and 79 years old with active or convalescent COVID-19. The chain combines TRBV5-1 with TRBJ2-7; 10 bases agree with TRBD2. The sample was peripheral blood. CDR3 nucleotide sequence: TGCGCCAGCAGCTCAGGGACTAGCGACGACGAGCAGTACTTC. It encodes CASSSGTSDDEQYF.